These 21 T cell receptor beta chains were sequenced from one sample in a study of blood T cell repertoires in COVID-19. TCRdb's table, derived via immunoSEQ multiplex PCR, lists solely in-frame clones and lacks some. In the table there are 200,000 to 250,000 clones, about 90% of which are singletons. The source material was PBMCs or T cells enriched from blood (not recorded which). Receptors were obtained from a woman in her 30s who had been exposed to COVID-19.

The V and J genes are TRBV5-1 and TRBJ2-2; D is perhaps TRBD1 (5 bases). The V end lost 5 bases, the J end lost 7 bases, and 15 bases lay between the germline ends. Per the germline V gene, CDR1 is SGHRS and CDR2 is YFSETQ. The CDR3 runs 14 residues. CDR3 nucleotides: TGCGCCAGCAGTCCACACTGGGGCGGCGGGGAGCTGTTTTTT. Amino acids: CASSPHWGGGELFF.

The chain uses TRBV19 and TRBJ1-2; unclear D gene. Germline CDR1 LNHDA, CDR2 SQIVND (reference sequence). The CDR3 is 15 residues long. V lost 4 bases to trimming and J lost 6 bases, with 18 bases between them. The CDR3 bases are TGTGCCAGTAGTAAAACCCCGACGGGAGGCAATGGCTACACCTTC. Residues: CASSKTPTGGNGYTF.

The chain links TRBV4-1 to TRBJ2-1; TRBD2 agrees at 15 bases. V gave up 6 bases and J gave up 4 bases; unmatched junction bases: 4. This CDR3 is built from 16 residues. Looked up from germline, CDR1 is MGHRA and CDR2 is YSYEKL. This CDR3 reads CASRQGLAGGYNEQFF. The CDR3 nucleotides read TGCGCCAGCAGGCAGGGACTAGCGGGAGGATACAATGAGCAGTTCTTC.

The chain joins TRBV6-5 to TRBJ1-5; possible D gene TRBD1, 5 bases. Germline CDR1 is MNHEY and CDR2 is SVGAGI. Trimming took 7 bases from V and 2 from J, leaving 9 bases between them. The CDR3 consists of 13 residues. CDR3 residues: CASTRVGNQPQHF. Here the CDR3 DNA reads TGTGCCAGCACCAGGGTTGGCAATCAGCCCCAGCATTTT.

This chain links TRBV28 with TRBJ2-7, with 7 bases matching TRBD2. Germline CDR1 is MDHEN and CDR2 is SYDVKM. The CDR3 sequence is 15 residues long. J gave up 2 bases and V 9 bases, and 13 bases lay outside the gene matches. This CDR3 is CASTLQSGGTYEQYF. DNA of the CDR3: TGTGCCAGTACCCTCCAATCGGGAGGTACCTACGAGCAGTACTTC.

This sequence joins TRBV19 and TRBJ1-2, with D possibly being TRBD1 (5 bases). Germline V CDR1 and CDR2: LNHDA, SQIVND (reference sequence). V lost 7 bases to trimming and J lost 4 bases, with 10 bases between them. The CDR3 has 12 amino acids. CDR3 sequence reads: CASTGPLYGYTF. Written as DNA, the CDR3 is TGTGCCAGTACAGGGCCCCTCTATGGCTACACCTTC.

This clone was observed a single time. The V and J genes are TRBV2 and TRBJ2-5, with 12 bases matching TRBD2. Germline V gene lookup returns CDR1 SNHLY and CDR2 FYNNEI. The V segment lost 6 bases and the J segment 1 base; nucleotides outside the gene matches: 3. The CDR3 spans 15 residues. DNA for the CDR3: TGTGCCAGCAGGACTAGCGGGAGTCGCCAAGAGACCCAGTACTTC. Translation: CASRTSGSRQETQYF.

V is TRBV2 and J is TRBJ1-1; D is unresolved. V was shortened by 7 bases and J by 7 bases, with 19 bases between the two germline ends. The CDR3 length is 14 residues. Germline V gene data show CDR1 as SNHLY and CDR2 as FYNNEI. The CDR3 sequence: CASNHETANYEAFF. CDR3 nucleotide sequence: TGTGCCAGCAACCACGAGACTGCCAATTATGAAGCTTTCTTT.

The chain combines TRBV9 with TRBJ2-1; maybe TRBD2 (6 bases). The CDR3 contains 12 residues. Trimming took 0 bases from V and 10 from J, leaving 8 bases between them. CDR1 is SGDLS, CDR2 YYNGEE, per germline. The CDR3: CASSVGTTEQFF. CDR3 bases: TGTGCCAGCAGCGTAGGGACTACCGAGCAGTTCTTC.

The chain recombines TRBV10-3 with TRBJ1-5; 12 positions agree with TRBD1. The CDR3 covers 17 residues. Germline CDR1 ENHRY, CDR2 SYGVKD. The trim removed 3 bases at V and 7 bases at J, leaving 10 bases unmatched. The CDR3 protein is CAISDRDRGRGVQPQHF. The DNA for the CDR3 is TGTGCCATCAGTGATAGGGACAGGGGGCGCGGGGTCCAGCCCCAGCATTTT.

This clone was counted a single time. The chain recombines TRBV19 with TRBJ2-2; 8 bases line up with TRBD1. Trimming took 5 bases from V and 5 from J; bases not matched to a gene: 4. This CDR3 has 14 amino acids. Germline CDR1 is LNHDA and CDR2 is SQIVND (reference sequence). CDR3 sequence reads: CASSPRTGTGELFF. The CDR3 DNA reads TGTGCCAGTAGTCCGAGGACAGGGACCGGGGAGCTGTTTTTT.

This chain links TRBV29-1 with TRBJ2-5; 8 positions agree with TRBD2. CDR3 size: 14 residues. V gave up 4 bases and J gave up 1 base; unmatched junction bases: 5. Germline values: CDR1 SQVTM, CDR2 ANQGSEA. The DNA for the CDR3 is TGCAGCGTTGGGCTAGCGGGTCTCCAAGAGACCCAGTACTTC. Translated: CSVGLAGLQETQYF.

V gene TRBV12-3 or TRBV12-4 combines with J gene TRBJ2-1, with D perhaps matching TRBD1 (6 bases). This CDR3 has 13 amino acids. With 4 bases removed from V and 11 bases from J, the gap between germline ends came to 15 bases. CDR3 sequence: CASSYFGQNKQFF. CDR3 DNA: TGTGCCAGCAGTTATTTCGGACAGAATAAGCAGTTCTTC.

V is TRBV10-3 and J is TRBJ2-3; 11 nucleotides agree with TRBD2. This CDR3 comprises 17 residues. V shed 6 bases, J shed 3 bases, and the junction held 11 bases outside the gene matches. Germline V gene sequence: CDR1 ENHRY, CDR2 SYGVKD. CDR3 protein: CAISLTSGRVGTDTQYF. The CDR3 nucleotides are TGTGCCATCAGCTTAACTAGCGGGAGAGTAGGGACAGATACGCAGTATTTT.

The chain couples TRBV12-3 or TRBV12-4 to TRBJ2-1, with D hard to call. Trimming removed 4 bases from V and 3 bases from J, with 7 bases in between. The CDR3 covers 13 residues. The CDR3 protein is CASSYSYYNEQFF. DNA for the CDR3: TGTGCCAGCAGTTACTCCTACTACAATGAGCAGTTCTTC.

This clone was counted a few times. The J gene is TRBJ1-2, the V gene TRBV7-3; 7 bases align to TRBD1. Germline values: CDR1 SGHTA, CDR2 FQGTGA. The trim removed 2 bases at V and 7 bases at J, leaving 4 bases unmatched. The CDR3 consists of 13 residues. The CDR3, as DNA: TGTGCCAGCAGCTTACGAGGGGGCTCTGGCTACACCTTC. Translating gives CASSLRGGSGYTF.

V and J are TRBV25-1 and TRBJ1-1; a possible D gene is TRBD1 (5 bases). The V gene lost 0 bases and the J gene lost 3 bases, with 11 bases spanning the gap. This CDR3 has 15 amino acids. From germline, CDR1 is MGHDK and CDR2 SYGVNS. The CDR3 is CASSEYGGSYTEAFF. CDR3 nucleotide sequence: TGTGCCAGCAGTGAATACGGGGGGAGCTACACTGAAGCTTTCTTT.

Comments on this clone: The junction does not match germline at one end; this may be a read error. The CDR3 DNA sequence: TGTGCTAGCAGCTTCGAAGACAGTCTCCAAGAGACCCAGTACTTC. It encodes CASSFEDSLQETQYF. The chain links TRBV7-7 to TRBJ2-5, with D possibly being TRBD1 (5 bases). CDR1 is SSHAT and CDR2 is FNYEAQ in the germline V gene (reference sequence). CDR3 size: 15 residues.

V and J are TRBV5-1 and TRBJ1-5; 10 bases fit TRBD1. V trimming: 4 bases; J trimming: 5 bases; junction bases outside the gene matches: 6. Germline loops: CDR1 SGHRS, CDR2 YFSETQ. This CDR3 contains 15 residues. CDR3 protein: CASSPGTGEDQPQHF. The CDR3 region has the DNA TGCGCCAGCAGCCCCGGGACAGGGGAGGATCAGCCCCAGCATTTT. Complete variable domain (other parts from reference TRBV5-1 and TRBJ1-5): KAGVTQTPRYLIKTRGQQVTLSCSPISGHRSVSWYQQTPGQGLQFLFEYFSETQRNKGNFPGRFSGRQFSNSRSEMNVSTLELGDSALYLCASSPGTGEDQPQHFGDGTRLSIL.

This clone occurred a few times. V is TRBV4-1 and J is TRBJ2-1; 10 nucleotides match TRBD2. CDR1 MGHRA and CDR2 YSYEKL come from the germline V gene. J lost 2 bases, V lost 4 bases, and 5 bases had no gene match. The CDR3 consists of 16 residues. DNA of the CDR3: TGCGCCAGCAGCCGGACTAGCGGAACCGCCTACAATGAGCAGTTCTTC. This gives the protein CASSRTSGTAYNEQFF.

CDR3 nucleotide sequence: TGTGCCAGCAGGAGGACAGGGATCGATGAGCAGTTCTTC. Protein sequence: CASRRTGIDEQFF. This chain links TRBV6-5 with TRBJ2-1; 8 bases map to TRBD1. V gave up 6 bases and J gave up 8 bases; unmatched junction bases: 6. Germline lookup yields CDR1 MNHEY and CDR2 SVGAGI. This CDR3 contains 13 residues.